The present T cell receptor (beta chain) was sequenced within a study of T cells after yellow fever vaccination. This clonotype was seen more than once but under ten times. UMIs were added to TCR cDNA along with a universal primer site when it was made by 5'RACE template switching. TCRdb analysed the 5' RACE reads with MiXCR anew, one entry per CDR3 protein. The sample contains 300,000 to 350,000 distinct CDR3 sequences, about 4% of which appear only once. CDR3 length: 14 residues. CDR1 is SGHTA and CDR2 is FQGNSA in the germline V gene. The V end was cut by 3 bases, the J end by 5 bases, with 8 bases between.

This TCR came from a man between 18 and 35 years old who received the YFV17D yellow fever vaccine. Sequenced here: PBMCs, sampled 5 days after the yellow fever booster vaccination. The chain is built from TRBV7-2 and TRBJ2-6, with a tentative D call TRBD1 (5 bases). In nucleotides, the CDR3 is TGTGCCAGCAGCTTCCAGGGCTGGGCCAACGTCCTGACTTTC. It yields the protein CASSFQGWANVLTF.